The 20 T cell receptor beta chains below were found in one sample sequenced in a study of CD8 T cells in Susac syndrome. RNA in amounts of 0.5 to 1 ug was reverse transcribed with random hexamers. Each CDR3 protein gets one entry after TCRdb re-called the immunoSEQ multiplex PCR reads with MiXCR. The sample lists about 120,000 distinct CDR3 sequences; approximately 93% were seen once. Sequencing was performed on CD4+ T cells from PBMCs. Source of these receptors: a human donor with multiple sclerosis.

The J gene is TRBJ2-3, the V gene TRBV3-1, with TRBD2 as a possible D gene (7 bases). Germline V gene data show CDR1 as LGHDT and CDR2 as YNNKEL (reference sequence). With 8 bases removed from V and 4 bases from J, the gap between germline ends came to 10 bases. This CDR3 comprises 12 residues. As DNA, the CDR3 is TGTGCCAGCGGGGGGGGCCCAGATACGCAGTATTTT. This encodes CASGGGPDTQYF.

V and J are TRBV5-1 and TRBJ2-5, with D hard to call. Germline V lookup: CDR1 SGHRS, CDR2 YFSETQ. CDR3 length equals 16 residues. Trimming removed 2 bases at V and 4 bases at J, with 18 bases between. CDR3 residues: CASSLGRSTDRETQYF. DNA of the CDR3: TGCGCCAGCAGCTTAGGACGGTCCACGGATCGAGAGACCCAGTACTTC.

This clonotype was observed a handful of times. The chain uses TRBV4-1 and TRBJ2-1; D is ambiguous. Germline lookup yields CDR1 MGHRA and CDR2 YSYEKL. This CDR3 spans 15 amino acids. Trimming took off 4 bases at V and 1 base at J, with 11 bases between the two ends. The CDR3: CASSPSNPSYNEQFF. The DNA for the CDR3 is TGCGCCAGCAGCCCCTCGAACCCTTCCTACAATGAGCAGTTCTTC.

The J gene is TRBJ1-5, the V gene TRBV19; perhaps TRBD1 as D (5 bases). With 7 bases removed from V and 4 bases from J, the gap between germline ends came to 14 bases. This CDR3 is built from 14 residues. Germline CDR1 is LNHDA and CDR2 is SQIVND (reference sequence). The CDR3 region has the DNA TGTGCCAGTACCTCTCCAGGGTTAAATCAGCCCCAGCATTTT. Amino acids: CASTSPGLNQPQHF.

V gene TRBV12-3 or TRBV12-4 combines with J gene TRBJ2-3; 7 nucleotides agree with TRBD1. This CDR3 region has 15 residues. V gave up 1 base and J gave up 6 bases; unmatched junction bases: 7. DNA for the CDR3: TGTGCCAGCAGTTTAGGGGACAGTAACATGGATACGCAGTATTTT. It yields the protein CASSLGDSNMDTQYF.

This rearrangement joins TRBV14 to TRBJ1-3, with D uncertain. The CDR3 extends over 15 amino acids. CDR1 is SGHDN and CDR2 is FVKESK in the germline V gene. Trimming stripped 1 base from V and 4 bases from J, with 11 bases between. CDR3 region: CASSQVGLSGNTIYF. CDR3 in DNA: TGTGCCAGCAGCCAAGTGGGTCTATCAGGAAACACCATATATTTT.

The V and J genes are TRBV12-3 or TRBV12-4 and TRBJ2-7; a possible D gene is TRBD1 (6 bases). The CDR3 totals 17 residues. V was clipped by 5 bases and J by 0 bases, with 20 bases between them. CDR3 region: CASSSYHGQTVSYEQYF. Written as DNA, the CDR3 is TGTGCCAGCAGTAGCTACCATGGACAGACAGTCTCCTACGAGCAGTACTTC.

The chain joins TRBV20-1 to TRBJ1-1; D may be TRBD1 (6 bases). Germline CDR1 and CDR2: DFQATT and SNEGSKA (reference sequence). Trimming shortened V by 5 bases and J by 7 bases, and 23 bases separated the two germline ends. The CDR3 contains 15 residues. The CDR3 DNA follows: TGCAGTGCTTGGACCCTGGACAGATCAACGATTGAAGCTTTCTTT. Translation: CSAWTLDRSTIEAFF.

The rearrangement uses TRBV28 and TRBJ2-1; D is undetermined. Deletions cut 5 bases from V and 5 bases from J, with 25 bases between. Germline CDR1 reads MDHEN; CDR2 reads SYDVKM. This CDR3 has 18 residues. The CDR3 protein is CASSLGRISPRKDNEQFF. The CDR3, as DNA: TGTGCCAGCAGTCTGGGCAGGATTTCACCTCGAAAGGACAATGAGCAGTTCTTC. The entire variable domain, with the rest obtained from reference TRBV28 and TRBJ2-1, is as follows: DVKVTQSSRYLVKRTGEKVFLECVQDMDHENMFWYRQDPGLGLRLIYFSYDVKMKEKGDIPEGYSVSREKKERFSLILESASTNQTSMYLCASSLGRISPRKDNEQFFGPGTRLTVL.

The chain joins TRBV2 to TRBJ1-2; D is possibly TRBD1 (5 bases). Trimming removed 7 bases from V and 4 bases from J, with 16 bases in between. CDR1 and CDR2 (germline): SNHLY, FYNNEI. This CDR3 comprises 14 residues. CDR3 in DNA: TGTGCCAGCAATCCAGGGCTGAGATTCTATGGCTACACCTTC. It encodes CASNPGLRFYGYTF.

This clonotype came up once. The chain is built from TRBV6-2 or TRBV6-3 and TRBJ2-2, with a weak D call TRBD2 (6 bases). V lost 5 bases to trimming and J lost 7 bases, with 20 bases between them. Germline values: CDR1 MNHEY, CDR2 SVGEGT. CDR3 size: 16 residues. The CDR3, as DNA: TGTGCCAGCAGTCCTTTTGGAGGGGTTTTTAACGGGGAGCTGTTTTTT. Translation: CASSPFGGVFNGELFF.

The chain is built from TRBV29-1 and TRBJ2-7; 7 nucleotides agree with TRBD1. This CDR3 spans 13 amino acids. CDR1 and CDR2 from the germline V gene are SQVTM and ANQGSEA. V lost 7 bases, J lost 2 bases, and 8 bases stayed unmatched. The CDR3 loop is CSATWDRAYEQYF. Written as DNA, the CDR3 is TGCAGCGCTACATGGGACAGAGCCTACGAGCAGTACTTC.

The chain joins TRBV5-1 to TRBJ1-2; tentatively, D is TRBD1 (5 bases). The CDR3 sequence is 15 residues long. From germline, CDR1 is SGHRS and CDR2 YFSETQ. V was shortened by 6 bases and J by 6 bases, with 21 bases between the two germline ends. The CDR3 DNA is TGCGCCAGCACCCGTGTACGGGGACCTGTCGATGGCTACACCTTC. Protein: CASTRVRGPVDGYTF.

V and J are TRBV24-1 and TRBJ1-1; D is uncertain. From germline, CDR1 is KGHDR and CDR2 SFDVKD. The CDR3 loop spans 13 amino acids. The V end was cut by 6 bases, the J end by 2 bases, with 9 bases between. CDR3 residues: CATSRGENTEAFF. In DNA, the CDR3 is TGTGCCACCAGTCGTGGAGAAAACACTGAAGCTTTCTTT.

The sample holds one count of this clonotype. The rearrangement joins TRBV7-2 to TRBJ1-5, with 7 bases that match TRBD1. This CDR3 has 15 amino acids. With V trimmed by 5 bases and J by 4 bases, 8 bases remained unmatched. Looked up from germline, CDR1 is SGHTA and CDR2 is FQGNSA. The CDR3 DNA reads TGTGCCAGCAGCAGACGACAGGGAGCGAATCAGCCCCAGCATTTT. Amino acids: CASSRRQGANQPQHF. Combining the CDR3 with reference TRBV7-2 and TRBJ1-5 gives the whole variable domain GAGVSQSPSNKVTEKGKDVELRCDPISGHTALYWYRQSLGQGLEFLIYFQGNSAPDKSGLPSDRFSAERTGGSVSTLTIQRTQQEDSAVYLCASSRRQGANQPQHFGDGTRLSIL.

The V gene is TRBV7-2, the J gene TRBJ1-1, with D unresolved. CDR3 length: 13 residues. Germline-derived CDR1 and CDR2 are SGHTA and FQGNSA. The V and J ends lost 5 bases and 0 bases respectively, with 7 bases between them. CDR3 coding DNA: TGTGCCAGCAGCGTAGACCTGAACACTGAAGCTTTCTTT. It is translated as CASSVDLNTEAFF.

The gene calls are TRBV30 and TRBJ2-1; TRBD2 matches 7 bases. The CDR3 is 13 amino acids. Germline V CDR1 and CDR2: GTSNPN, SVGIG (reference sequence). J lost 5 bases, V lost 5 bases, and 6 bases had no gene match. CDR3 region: CAWGREVDNEQFF. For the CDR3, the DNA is TGTGCCTGGGGACGGGAGGTAGACAATGAGCAGTTCTTC.

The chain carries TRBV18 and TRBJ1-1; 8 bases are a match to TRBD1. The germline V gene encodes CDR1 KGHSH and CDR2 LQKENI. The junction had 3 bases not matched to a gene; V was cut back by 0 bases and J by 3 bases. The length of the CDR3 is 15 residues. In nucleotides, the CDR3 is TGTGCCAGCTCACCACCACAGGGGGGACACACTGAAGCTTTCTTT. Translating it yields CASSPPQGGHTEAFF.

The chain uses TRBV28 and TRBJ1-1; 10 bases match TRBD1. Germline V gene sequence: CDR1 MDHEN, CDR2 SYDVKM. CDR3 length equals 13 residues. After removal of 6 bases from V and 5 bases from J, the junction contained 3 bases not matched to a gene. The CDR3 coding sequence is TGTGCCAGCAGCCGGGACAGGGGTACTGAAGCTTTCTTT. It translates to CASSRDRGTEAFF.

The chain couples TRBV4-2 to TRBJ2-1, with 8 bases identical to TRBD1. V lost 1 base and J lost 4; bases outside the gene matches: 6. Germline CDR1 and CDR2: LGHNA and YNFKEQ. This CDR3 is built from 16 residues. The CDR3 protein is CASSQGGDRRYNEQFF. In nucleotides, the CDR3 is TGTGCCAGCAGCCAAGGGGGGGACAGGCGTTACAATGAGCAGTTCTTC.